A selection of T cell receptor beta chains follows, all from one sample in a study of cytomegalovirus exposure and HLA in healthy donors. Clones were read by immunoSEQ multiplex PCR, and TCRdb kept only the in-frame ones, dropping some. The repertoire holds 180,000 or so clones, with about four fifths as singletons. Sequencing input: PBMCs. The origin of the receptors is a male donor in good health and CMV-seronegative. Both conserved end residues are part of each CDR3. D genes are given only for firm matches. Expanded clones are given a class, and other clones once, few, many or no size at all.

length: 17; J: TRBJ2-7; D: TRBD2; size: .; V: TRBV4-3; CDR3: CASSPQLPGTMYYEQYF; DNA: TGCGCCAGCAGCCCACAACTCCCCGGGACTATGTACTACGAGCAGTACTTC
length: 15; J: TRBJ2-5; D: TRBD1; size: .; V: TRBV9; CDR3: CASSVVGQGVETQYF; DNA: TGTGCCAGCAGCGTAGTGGGACAGGGGGTAGAGACCCAGTACTTC
length: 15; J: TRBJ1-2; D: .; size: few; V: TRBV7-2; CDR3: CASSLYRPGNYGYTF; DNA: TGTGCCAGCAGCTTATATAGGCCGGGAAACTATGGCTACACCTTC
length: 16; J: TRBJ2-3; D: .; size: .; V: TRBV7-9; CDR3: CSSSSGGLVPTDTQYF; DNA: TGTTCCAGCAGCTCCGGCGGGCTAGTCCCCACAGATACGCAGTATTTT
length: 18; J: TRBJ2-1; D: TRBD2; size: .; V: TRBV6-1; CDR3: CASSERHRTSGIKYEQFF; DNA: TGTGCCAGCAGTGAAAGACACCGGACTAGCGGGATTAAGTATGAGCAGTTCTTC
length: 13; J: TRBJ1-5; D: .; size: .; V: TRBV6-1; CDR3: CASIGGSNQPQHF; DNA: TGTGCCAGCATAGGGGGTAGCAATCAGCCCCAGCATTTT
length: 15; J: TRBJ2-3; D: .; size: .; V: TRBV15; CDR3: CATSRDPRGTDTQYF; DNA: TGTGCCACCAGCAGAGACCCCCGTGGCACAGATACGCAGTATTTT
length: 16; J: TRBJ2-7; D: TRBD2; size: .; V: TRBV4-1; CDR3: CASSQDVRTSGFRQYF; DNA: TGCGCCAGCAGCCAAGATGTCCGGACTAGCGGGTTTCGGCAGTACTTC
length: 14; J: TRBJ2-7; D: .; size: .; V: TRBV6-5; CDR3: CASSSPQEAYEQYF; DNA: TGTGCCAGCAGTTCCCCACAAGAGGCCTACGAGCAGTACTTC
length: 14; J: TRBJ1-2; D: .; size: .; V: TRBV19; CDR3: CASSLGAENYGYTF; DNA: TGTGCCAGTAGCCTGGGGGCGGAGAACTATGGCTACACCTTC
length: 15; J: TRBJ2-2; D: .; size: .; V: TRBV28; CDR3: CASSSGSRNTGELFF; DNA: TGTGCCAGCAGTTCCGGTTCGAGGAACACCGGGGAGCTGTTTTTT
length: 11; J: TRBJ2-2; D: .; size: .; V: TRBV27; CDR3: CASSRTGELFF; DNA: TGTGCCAGCAGTCGCACCGGGGAGCTGTTTTTT
length: 12; J: TRBJ2-7; D: .; size: .; V: TRBV2; CDR3: CASSVGGNEQYF; DNA: TGTGCCAGCAGTGTAGGGGGAAACGAGCAGTACTTC
length: 14; J: TRBJ2-1; D: TRBD2; size: few; V: TRBV28; CDR3: CASTRGASSGEQFF; DNA: TGTGCCAGCACGCGGGGGGCGTCTAGCGGGGAGCAGTTCTTC
length: 17; J: TRBJ2-5; D: .; size: few; V: TRBV15; CDR3: CATSTRPSEGQQETQYF; DNA: TGTGCCACCAGCACCCGCCCCTCCGAGGGCCAACAAGAGACCCAGTACTTC
length: 15; J: TRBJ1-1; D: .; size: .; V: TRBV19; CDR3: CASRKLEVGGTEAFF; DNA: TGTGCCAGTAGAAAACTGGAGGTGGGCGGCACTGAAGCTTTCTTT
length: 15; J: TRBJ1-5; D: .; size: .; V: TRBV6-1; CDR3: CASTDRLAGSQPQHF; DNA: TGTGCCAGCACAGACAGACTAGCTGGGAGTCAGCCCCAGCATTTT
length: 19; J: TRBJ1-3; D: .; size: .; V: TRBV9; CDR3: CASSVDGIDGRARGNTIYF; DNA: TGTGCCAGCAGCGTAGACGGGATTGACGGACGAGCAAGGGGAAACACCATATATTTT
length: 16; J: TRBJ2-2; D: TRBD1; size: .; V: TRBV28; CDR3: CASTPTGALNTGELFF; DNA: TGTGCCAGCACCCCGACAGGGGCCCTCAACACCGGGGAGCTGTTTTTT
length: 17; J: TRBJ2-5; D: TRBD2; size: few; V: TRBV30; CDR3: CAWSPPQAGGIQETQYF; DNA: TGTGCCTGGAGTCCCCCCCAGGCGGGAGGAATTCAAGAGACCCAGTACTTC
length: 13; J: TRBJ2-7; D: TRBD2; size: few; V: TRBV7-3; CDR3: CASSLAGVHEQYF; DNA: TGTGCCAGCAGCTTAGCGGGAGTCCACGAGCAGTACTTC
length: 17; J: TRBJ2-2; D: TRBD2; size: .; V: TRBV10-3; CDR3: CAISDSSGRLNTGELFF; DNA: TGTGCCATCAGTGATTCTAGCGGGAGGCTAAACACCGGGGAGCTGTTTTTT
length: 17; J: TRBJ2-7; D: TRBD1; size: .; V: TRBV7-9; CDR3: CASSQTRTGIGGYEQYF; DNA: TGTGCCAGCAGTCAAACCAGGACAGGGATAGGCGGATACGAGCAGTACTTC
length: 13; J: TRBJ1-4; D: .; size: .; V: TRBV6-5; CDR3: CASSYSMGGKLFF; DNA: TGTGCCAGCAGTTACTCGATGGGGGGGAAACTGTTTTTT
length: 18; J: TRBJ2-7; D: .; size: .; V: TRBV7-5; CDR3: CARSPQASSRGKSYEQYF; DNA: TGTGCCAGAAGCCCCCAAGCCTCCTCCAGGGGGAAGTCCTACGAGCAGTACTTC
length: 18; J: TRBJ2-7; D: TRBD1; size: .; V: TRBV5-1; CDR3: CASSPQVAGGASSYEQYF; DNA: TGCGCCAGCAGCCCCCAGGTGGCAGGGGGCGCGAGCTCCTACGAGCAGTACTTC
length: 13; J: TRBJ1-1; D: .; size: .; V: TRBV25-1; CDR3: CASIGQGNTEAFF; DNA: TGTGCCAGCATTGGGCAGGGGAACACTGAAGCTTTCTTT
length: 13; J: TRBJ2-3; D: .; size: .; V: TRBV18; CDR3: CASSGDGVGTQYF; DNA: TGTGCCAGCTCCGGGGATGGAGTCGGTACGCAGTATTTT
length: 15; J: TRBJ1-1; D: TRBD1; size: .; V: TRBV2; CDR3: CASSEGQGGYTEAFF; DNA: TGTGCCAGCAGTGAAGGACAGGGGGGGTACACTGAAGCTTTCTTT
length: 15; J: TRBJ2-2; D: TRBD1; size: .; V: TRBV10-3; CDR3: CAITTGQARSGELFF; DNA: TGTGCCATCACTACGGGACAGGCCCGATCCGGGGAGCTGTTTTTT
length: 14; J: TRBJ1-4; D: .; size: once; V: TRBV5-6; CDR3: CASSLSGSDEKLFF; DNA: TGTGCCAGCAGCTTGTCAGGGTCGGATGAAAAACTGTTTTTT
length: 16; J: TRBJ1-5; D: .; size: .; V: TRBV5-1; CDR3: CASSAGAGGVDQPQHF; DNA: TGCGCCAGCAGCGCCGGGGCCGGGGGAGTTGATCAGCCCCAGCATTTT
length: 15; J: TRBJ2-5; D: TRBD2; size: .; V: TRBV27; CDR3: CASSGTSDLKETQYF; DNA: TGTGCCAGCAGCGGGACTAGCGACCTAAAAGAGACCCAGTACTTC
length: 12; J: TRBJ2-7; D: .; size: .; V: TRBV11-3; CDR3: CASSSDNYEQYF; DNA: TGTGCCAGCAGCTCCGACAACTACGAGCAGTACTTC
length: 13; J: TRBJ2-7; D: .; size: .; V: TRBV28; CDR3: CASRSGSSREQYF; DNA: TGTGCCAGCAGGTCGGGGAGTAGTCGCGAGCAGTACTTC
length: 15; J: TRBJ1-2; D: .; size: once; V: TRBV5-6; CDR3: CASSLGGQGHYGYTF; DNA: TGTGCCAGCAGCTTGGGGGGCCAGGGGCACTATGGCTACACCTTC
length: 13; J: TRBJ2-5; D: TRBD2; size: .; V: TRBV6-1; CDR3: CASRRGVLETQYF; DNA: TGTGCCAGCAGGCGGGGGGTGCTGGAGACCCAGTACTTC
length: 17; J: TRBJ1-3; D: .; size: .; V: TRBV5-1; CDR3: CASSLLGQGASGNTIYF; DNA: TGCGCCAGCAGCTTGTTAGGGCAGGGCGCTTCGGGAAACACCATATATTTT
length: 15; J: TRBJ2-7; D: TRBD1; size: .; V: TRBV27; CDR3: CASSDRAHLSYEQYF; DNA: TGTGCCAGCAGCGACAGGGCCCATTTGTCCTACGAGCAGTACTTC
length: 12; J: TRBJ2-5; D: .; size: once; V: TRBV29-1; CDR3: CSVQGMGETQYF; DNA: TGCAGCGTTCAGGGAATGGGTGAGACCCAGTACTTC